The entry below gives a single TCR beta chain sequence along with its context. Its specificity is not known. This entry comes from a study of Tregs in tolerant kidney transplant recipients. The study's findings and limits: Findings come from small patient numbers and require larger validation.

Deletions cut 2 bases from V and 2 bases from J, with 11 bases between. Germline V gene sequence: CDR1 SGHNT, CDR2 YYREEE (reference sequence). CDR3 length equals 14 residues. CD4+CD25+CD127- Tregs, CD4+CD25- non-Tregs, CD4 and CD8 cells were sorted. Here immunoSEQ multiplex PCR was the method, and the copy in TCRdb shows in-frame clones only, minus some. The sample contains 80,000 to 90,000 clones, over 85% of which appear only once. The V call is TRBV5-4, the J call TRBJ2-7; the D gene is possibly TRBD1 (6 bases). The TCR was taken from a human donor in good health. Sequencing input: CD8+ T cells from blood. The CDR3 reads CASSLGDTPYEQYF. The CDR3 DNA reads as TGTGCCAGCAGCTTAGGGGACACTCCCTACGAGCAGTACTTC.